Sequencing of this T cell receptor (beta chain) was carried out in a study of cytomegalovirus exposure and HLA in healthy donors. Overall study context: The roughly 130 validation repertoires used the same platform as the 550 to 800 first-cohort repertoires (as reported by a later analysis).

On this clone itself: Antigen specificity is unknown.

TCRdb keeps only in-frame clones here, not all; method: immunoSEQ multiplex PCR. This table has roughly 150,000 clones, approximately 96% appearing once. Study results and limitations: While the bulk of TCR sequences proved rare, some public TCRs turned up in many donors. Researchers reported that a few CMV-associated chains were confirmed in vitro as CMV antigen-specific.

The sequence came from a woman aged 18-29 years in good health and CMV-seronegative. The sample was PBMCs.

The CDR3 coding sequence is TGTGCCAGCAGCTTGCCCCGCCGGAGCGCTGGAAACACCATATATTTT. It is translated as CASSLPRRSAGNTIYF. V usage is TRBV5-6 and J usage is TRBJ1-3; D is unresolved. Per germline, CDR1 SGHDT and CDR2 YYEEEE. The CDR3 is made up of 16 amino acids. V was cut by 1 base and J by 2 bases, with 13 bases left in between.